This T cell receptor (beta chain) was captured by sequencing in a study of cytomegalovirus exposure and HLA in healthy donors. Germline loops: CDR1 MDHEN, CDR2 SYDVKM. V lost 6 bases and J 2 bases, leaving 14 bases between the germline ends. This CDR3 has 14 amino acids. Study-wide results and limits: Analysis was carried out at a later point, and it linked a missense DCLRE1C variant to TCR beta V- and J-gene trimming.

The primer mix had 60 Vbeta and 13 Jbeta primers. Source study methods: It was a later analysis that counted 75 million to 90 million unique TCR beta chains, of which around 11 million were shared. Sequencing used immunoSEQ multiplex PCR; TCRdb keeps in-frame clones, though not all of them. V and J calls and clone size follow that table, whereas D and trimming were derived from the DNA. The sample contains 95,000 to 110,000 clones, more than 65% of which appear only once. Comments on this clone: Its target is not known.

Sequencing input: PBMCs. V is TRBV28 and J is TRBJ2-7; tentative D call: TRBD2 (6 bases). The receptor comes from a young woman in good health and CMV-seropositive. In nucleotides, the CDR3 is TGTGCCAGCAGGGTGGTGGGGGAGGCCTACGAGCAGTACTTC. Protein: CASRVVGEAYEQYF.